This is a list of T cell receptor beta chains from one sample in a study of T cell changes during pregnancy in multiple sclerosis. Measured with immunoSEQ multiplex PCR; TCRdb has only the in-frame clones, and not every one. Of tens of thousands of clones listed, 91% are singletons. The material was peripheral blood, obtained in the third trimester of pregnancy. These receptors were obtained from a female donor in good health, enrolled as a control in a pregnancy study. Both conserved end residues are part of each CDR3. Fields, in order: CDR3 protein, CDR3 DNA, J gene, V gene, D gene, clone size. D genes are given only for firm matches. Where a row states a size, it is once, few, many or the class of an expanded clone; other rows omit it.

CDR3aa: CASSLATGALEQYF
CDR3nt: TGTGCCAGCAGCTTGGCCACAGGGGCCCTGGAGCAGTACTTC
j_gene: TRBJ2-7
v_gene: TRBV11-2
d_gene: TRBD1
abundance: NA

CDR3aa: CSARKETEAFF
CDR3nt: TGCAGTGCTAGAAAGGAGACTGAAGCTTTCTTT
j_gene: TRBJ1-1
v_gene: TRBV20-1
d_gene: NA
abundance: NA

CDR3aa: CASSLSGASGSYEQYF
CDR3nt: TGTGCCAGTAGTCTTTCGGGGGCTAGCGGGAGCTACGAGCAGTACTTC
j_gene: TRBJ2-7
v_gene: TRBV19
d_gene: TRBD2
abundance: NA

CDR3aa: CASSQDQGSYEQYF
CDR3nt: TGTGCCAGCAGCCAAGATCAGGGCTCCTACGAGCAGTACTTC
j_gene: TRBJ2-7
v_gene: TRBV14
d_gene: NA
abundance: NA

CDR3aa: CASSLGYGGIGTEAFF
CDR3nt: TGTGCCAGCAGCTTGGGATACGGGGGTATAGGCACTGAAGCTTTCTTT
j_gene: TRBJ1-1
v_gene: TRBV5-4
d_gene: NA
abundance: NA

CDR3aa: CSARLEGEQFF
CDR3nt: TGCAGTGCCAGACTAGAGGGTGAGCAGTTCTTC
j_gene: TRBJ2-1
v_gene: TRBV20-1
d_gene: NA
abundance: NA

CDR3aa: CASSSGGPTGELFF
CDR3nt: TGTGCCAGCAGCAGCGGGGGGCCCACCGGGGAGCTGTTTTTT
j_gene: TRBJ2-2
v_gene: TRBV7-3
d_gene: TRBD2
abundance: NA

CDR3aa: CASSLESGGQSEQFF
CDR3nt: TGTGCCAGCAGCTTAGAGTCGGGGGGGCAGAGTGAGCAGTTCTTC
j_gene: TRBJ2-1
v_gene: TRBV11-2
d_gene: TRBD2
abundance: NA

CDR3aa: CASSLGSTTNEKLFF
CDR3nt: TGCGCCAGCAGCTTGGGGTCTACAACTAATGAAAAACTGTTTTTT
j_gene: TRBJ1-4
v_gene: TRBV5-1
d_gene: NA
abundance: NA

CDR3aa: CAWSMGGSIRAFF
CDR3nt: TGTGCCTGGAGTATGGGCGGGAGTATCCGAGCTTTCTTT
j_gene: TRBJ1-1
v_gene: TRBV30
d_gene: NA
abundance: NA

CDR3aa: CASSQKTGDEQFF
CDR3nt: TGCGCCAGCAGCCAAAAAACGGGGGATGAGCAGTTCTTC
j_gene: TRBJ2-1
v_gene: TRBV4-1
d_gene: NA
abundance: NA

CDR3aa: CASSARQGSTEAFF
CDR3nt: TGCGCCAGCAGCGCTCGACAGGGAAGTACTGAAGCTTTCTTT
j_gene: TRBJ1-1
v_gene: TRBV5-1
d_gene: TRBD1
abundance: NA

CDR3aa: CASSFFPSETQYF
CDR3nt: TGCGCCAGCAGCTTCTTCCCCTCGGAGACCCAGTACTTC
j_gene: TRBJ2-5
v_gene: TRBV5-1
d_gene: NA
abundance: NA

CDR3aa: CASSLVRRFGFPAATFF
CDR3nt: TGTGCCAGCAGCTTGGTTAGGCGGTTTGGGTTTCCAGCGGCGACTTTCTTT
j_gene: TRBJ1-1
v_gene: TRBV5-6
d_gene: NA
abundance: NA

CDR3aa: CASSSNLAGLPNTGELFF
CDR3nt: TGTGCCAGCAGCTCCAACTTAGCGGGACTTCCGAACACCGGGGAGCTGTTTTTT
j_gene: TRBJ2-2
v_gene: TRBV7-2
d_gene: TRBD2
abundance: NA

CDR3aa: CASSRGTGGPANTEAFF
CDR3nt: TGTGCCAGCAGTCGCGGGACAGGCGGTCCCGCCAACACTGAAGCTTTCTTT
j_gene: TRBJ1-1
v_gene: TRBV7-9
d_gene: TRBD1
abundance: NA

CDR3aa: CASSSGGLLNSPLHF
CDR3nt: TGTGCCAGCAGCTCAGGGGGCCTTTTGAATTCACCCCTCCACTTT
j_gene: TRBJ1-6
v_gene: TRBV5-5
d_gene: TRBD1
abundance: NA

CDR3aa: CASSVAGGLARNTGELFF
CDR3nt: TGTGCCAGCAGCGTAGCGGGGGGACTAGCGAGGAACACCGGGGAGCTGTTTTTT
j_gene: TRBJ2-2
v_gene: TRBV9
d_gene: TRBD2
abundance: NA

CDR3aa: CSAGIGRNTGELFF
CDR3nt: TGCAGCGCTGGAATTGGGAGAAACACCGGGGAGCTGTTTTTT
j_gene: TRBJ2-2
v_gene: TRBV29-1
d_gene: NA
abundance: NA

CDR3aa: CASSPPGSTGELFF
CDR3nt: TGTGCCAGCAGTCCTCCGGGTAGCACCGGGGAGCTGTTTTTT
j_gene: TRBJ2-2
v_gene: TRBV7-9
d_gene: NA
abundance: once

CDR3aa: CASSVQGEGTEAFF
CDR3nt: TGTGCCAGCAGCGTACAGGGGGAGGGCACTGAAGCTTTCTTT
j_gene: TRBJ1-1
v_gene: TRBV7-3
d_gene: TRBD1
abundance: NA

CDR3aa: CAWSGAGTYEQYF
CDR3nt: TGTGCCTGGAGTGGTGCAGGCACCTACGAGCAGTACTTC
j_gene: TRBJ2-7
v_gene: TRBV30
d_gene: NA
abundance: NA

CDR3aa: CASTGGRRNEQFF
CDR3nt: TGTGCCAGCACAGGGGGTAGGAGGAATGAGCAGTTCTTC
j_gene: TRBJ2-1
v_gene: TRBV27
d_gene: TRBD1
abundance: NA

CDR3aa: CASSYSGTGDEKLFF
CDR3nt: TGTGCCAGCAGTTACTCCGGGACAGGGGACGAAAAACTGTTTTTT
j_gene: TRBJ1-4
v_gene: TRBV6-5
d_gene: TRBD1
abundance: NA